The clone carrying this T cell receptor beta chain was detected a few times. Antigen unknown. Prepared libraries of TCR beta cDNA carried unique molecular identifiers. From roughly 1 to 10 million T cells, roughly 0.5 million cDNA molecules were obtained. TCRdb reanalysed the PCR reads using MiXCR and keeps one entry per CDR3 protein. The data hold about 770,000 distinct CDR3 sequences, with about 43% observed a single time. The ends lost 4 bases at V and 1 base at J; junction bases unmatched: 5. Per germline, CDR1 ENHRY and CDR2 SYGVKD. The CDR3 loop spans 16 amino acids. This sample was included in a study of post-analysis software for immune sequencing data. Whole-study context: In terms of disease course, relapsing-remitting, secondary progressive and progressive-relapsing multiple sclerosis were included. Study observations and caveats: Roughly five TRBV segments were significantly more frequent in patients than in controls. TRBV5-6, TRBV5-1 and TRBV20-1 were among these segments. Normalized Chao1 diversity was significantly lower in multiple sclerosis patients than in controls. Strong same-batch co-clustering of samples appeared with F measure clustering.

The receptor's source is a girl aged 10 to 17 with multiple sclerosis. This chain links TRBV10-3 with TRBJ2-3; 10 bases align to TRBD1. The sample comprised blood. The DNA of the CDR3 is TGTGCCATCAGTGTGGACAGGGGGAGAGGCACAGATACGCAGTATTTT. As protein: CAISVDRGRGTDTQYF.